The entry below describes one T cell receptor beta chain. Its specificity is unknown. The data originate from a study of CD8 T cell repertoires and HIV-1 epitope variants. Study context: Cultures ran roughly ten days, with IL-2, IL-7 and IL-15 added on days 3 and 7.

The germline V gene has CDR1 MGHRA and CDR2 YSYEKL. The V end was cut by 3 bases, the J end by 3 bases, with 15 bases between. The CDR3 covers 15 residues. Sequencing used immunoSEQ multiplex PCR; TCRdb keeps in-frame clones, though not all of them. The table records about 5,800 clones, around 71% of them present only once. The rearrangement joins TRBV4-1 to TRBJ2-7; a possible D gene is TRBD2 (5 bases). Source material: cultured CD8+ T cells derived from PBMCs. The sequence was collected from a male donor with HIV. CDR3 in DNA: TGCGCCAGCAGCCAGCCCACTAGTGGGAGCTACGAGCAGTACTTC. Translating gives CASSQPTSGSYEQYF.